There are many counts of the clone carrying this T cell receptor beta chain. What it binds is unknown. This sample is part of a study of T cells in Graves' hyperthyroidism and ophthalmopathy. The CDR3 has 15 residues. V was cut by 5 bases and J by 6 bases, with 19 bases left in between. Germline loops: CDR1 SGHAT, CDR2 FQDESV (reference sequence). Whole-study findings and limits: Stable hyperthyroidism was separated from ophthalmopathy by a model based on 13 V-J features. Among clonotypes expanded in thyroid above 0.001, most were also found in blood.

Blood was obtained at the first hyperthyroidism diagnosis, which preceded any ophthalmopathy symptoms. The PBMCs had their origin in 10 ml of fresh peripheral blood. Amplified regions were TCR beta CDR3 sequences from RNA transcripts. First-round RT-PCR of the TCR CDR3 relied on the HTBI primer set. TCRdb itself ran the multiplex PCR reads through MiXCR, one entry per CDR3 protein. The sample has hundreds of thousands of distinct CDR3 sequences, around 19% seen once. Sequencing was performed on blood. V gene TRBV11-1 combines with J gene TRBJ1-2, with D hard to call. The receptor was isolated from a woman in her forties or fifties with Graves' hyperthyroidism that later progressed to Graves' ophthalmopathy. The CDR3 sequence: CASSALRRGSDGYTF. CDR3 coding DNA: TGTGCCAGCAGCGCGCTCAGACGCGGGTCGGATGGCTACACCTTC.